This is a list of T cell receptor beta chains from one sample in a study of PD-L1 blockade in urothelial cancer. The method was immunoSEQ multiplex PCR; TCRdb's version includes in-frame clones alone and lacks a portion of them. The profile shows 80,000 to 95,000 clones, around four fifths of them singletons. The sequenced sample was PBMCs, obtained around atezolizumab (anti-PD-L1) treatment. The receptors come from a man aged 70 or older with urothelial cancer. CDR3s include the opening cysteine and the closing phenylalanine or tryptophan. A D gene is named only where the DNA matches it firmly. Only some rows state a clone size, as once, few, many or a class for expanded clones.

cdr3_aa cdr3_nt j_call v_call d_call clone_size
CASSIAAGPYGYTF TGTGCCAGTAGTATCGCCGCGGGGCCCTATGGCTACACCTTC TRBJ1-2 TRBV19 - -
CASSVSRGTEAFF TGTGCCAGCAGCGTCTCAAGGGGCACTGAAGCTTTCTTT TRBJ1-1 TRBV7-3 - -
CASSIQDTQYF TGTGCCAGTAGTATCCAAGATACGCAGTATTTT TRBJ2-3 TRBV19 - -
CASSQGRRRTEAFF TGTGCCAGCAGCCAAGGGAGGCGCCGCACTGAAGCTTTCTTT TRBJ1-1 TRBV14 - -
CASSVRRGEKLFF TGTGCCAGCAGCGTTAGGAGGGGTGAAAAACTGTTTTTT TRBJ1-4 TRBV2 - -
CASLRGLNTEAFF TGTGCCAGCTTAAGGGGGCTGAACACTGAAGCTTTCTTT TRBJ1-1 TRBV2 TRBD1 -
CASSELGASYEQYF TGCGCCAGCAGTGAGTTGGGAGCCTCCTACGAGCAGTACTTC TRBJ2-7 TRBV10-2 - -
CASSRRLAGGRDTQYF TGCGCCAGCAGCAGACGACTAGCGGGGGGTCGAGATACGCAGTATTTT TRBJ2-3 TRBV5-1 TRBD2 -
CASRGTGIMTGELFF TGTGCCAGCAGGGGGACAGGGATTATGACCGGGGAGCTGTTTTTT TRBJ2-2 TRBV6-1 TRBD1 -
CASSEGTGAGTAFF TGTGCCAGCAGTGAAGGGACAGGGGCCGGTACGGCTTTCTTT TRBJ1-1 TRBV2 TRBD1 many
CASSLLTGRAYEQYF TGTGCCAGCAGCTTATTGACCGGGAGGGCCTACGAGCAGTACTTC TRBJ2-7 TRBV7-6 TRBD2 -
CASSRTEGSGANVLTF TGTGCCAGCAGTAGGACAGAGGGCTCTGGGGCCAACGTCCTGACTTTC TRBJ2-6 TRBV6-6 - -
CASSSQGFMSHTEAFF TGTGCCAGCAGCTCCCAGGGGTTTATGAGCCACACTGAAGCTTTCTTT TRBJ1-1 TRBV7-8 - -
CASSTGSGNTIYF TGCGCCAGCAGTACAGGATCTGGAAACACCATATATTTT TRBJ1-3 TRBV10-1 - -
CASKRDRENTEAFF TGTGCCAGCAAGAGGGACAGGGAGAACACTGAAGCTTTCTTT TRBJ1-1 TRBV27 TRBD1 -
CASSLTSGTDTQYF TGTGCCAGCAGCTTGACGAGCGGCACAGATACGCAGTATTTT TRBJ2-3 TRBV7-2 - -
CASSLRQGNYGYTF TGTGCCAGCAGCTTACGACAGGGTAACTATGGCTACACCTTC TRBJ1-2 TRBV5-6 TRBD1 -
CASRGGQGKYEQYF TGTGCCAGCAGGGGGGGGCAGGGGAAGTACGAGCAGTACTTC TRBJ2-7 TRBV7-2 - -
CASSYSNRDTIYF TGTGCCAGCAGTTACTCGAACCGGGACACCATATATTTT TRBJ1-3 TRBV6-5 - -
CASSSRGTSVDEQYF TGTGCCAGTAGTAGCCGTGGGACTAGCGTCGACGAGCAGTACTTC TRBJ2-7 TRBV19 TRBD2 -
CASSLRQVSYEQYF TGTGCCAGCAGCTTACGACAGGTTTCCTACGAGCAGTACTTC TRBJ2-7 TRBV7-2 - -
CASSQDMGSADMNTEAFF TGCGCCAGCAGCCAAGATATGGGCAGTGCAGACATGAACACTGAAGCTTTCTTT TRBJ1-1 TRBV4-3 - once
CSVARSNTEAFF TGCAGCGTTGCCAGGTCGAACACTGAAGCTTTCTTT TRBJ1-1 TRBV29-1 - few
CASSSAGTGRHQSYGYTF TGTGCCAGCAGCTCCGCCGGGACAGGGCGTCATCAGTCTTATGGCTACACCTTC TRBJ1-2 TRBV7-8 TRBD1 -
CASGTSLNTQYF TGCGCCAGCGGGACTAGCTTGAATACGCAGTATTTT TRBJ2-3 TRBV10-1 TRBD2 -
CASTRGGSTDTQYF TGTGCCAGCACCCGGGGGGGGAGCACAGATACGCAGTATTTT TRBJ2-3 TRBV7-9 TRBD2 -
CASSSTGNSYNEQFF TGTGCCAGCAGCTCGACAGGGAACTCCTACAATGAGCAGTTCTTC TRBJ2-1 TRBV7-3 TRBD1 -
CASSANPGLANEQFF TGTGCCAGCAGCGCCAATCCGGGACTAGCAAATGAGCAGTTCTTC TRBJ2-1 TRBV7-3 TRBD2 -
CASSPIGGASQPQHF TGTGCCAGCTCACCTATTGGGGGGGCAAGTCAGCCCCAGCATTTT TRBJ1-5 TRBV18 - -